This T cell receptor (beta chain) was documented in a study of Graves' ophthalmopathy and Graves' hyperthyroidism. The wider study: Upon initial diagnosis and before any treatment, peripheral blood was collected.

Points from the study as a whole: Using a 13-signature model, the authors split ophthalmopathy from stable hyperthyroidism, with approximately 88% sensitivity and roughly 80% specificity.

Investigators amplified TCR beta CDR3 regions from RNA transcripts. The library came from an HTBI-primed first-round RT-PCR and a second-round multiplex PCR. Using its own MiXCR run on the multiplex PCR reads, TCRdb lists one record per CDR3 protein. Here the sample spans 650,000 to 800,000 distinct CDR3 sequences, under 50% being singletons. The germline V gene encodes CDR1 SEHNR and CDR2 FQNEAQ (reference sequence). CDR3 length: 17 residues. Losses at the gene ends were 4 bases for V and 7 bases for J; bases not matched to a gene: 14. Notes on this clonotype: Its antigen is not identified.

From fresh peripheral blood, 8 to 10 ml in volume, the PBMCs were obtained. The receptor was derived from an adult man with Graves' ophthalmopathy. The material sequenced was peripheral blood. The chain recombines TRBV7-9 with TRBJ1-5; 9 bases agree with TRBD1. The CDR3 sequence: CASSSHRGRGPGQPQHF. The DNA for the CDR3 is TGTGCCAGCAGCTCCCACAGGGGGCGAGGGCCGGGACAGCCCCAGCATTTT.